Presented here are 20 T cell receptor beta chains from one specimen sequenced in a study of CD8 T cells in Susac syndrome. Reverse transcription used about 0.5 to 1 ug RNA and random hexamers. TCRdb reprocessed the immunoSEQ multiplex PCR reads via MiXCR and lists one record per CDR3 protein. The sample yields around 300,000 distinct CDR3 sequences, around 85% seen once. Sequencing was carried out using CD8+ T cells from PBMCs. All receptors derive from a human donor with multiple sclerosis.

The chain couples TRBV24-1 to TRBJ1-5, with D tentatively TRBD1 (5 bases). CDR3 size: 17 residues. Germline values: CDR1 KGHDR, CDR2 SFDVKD. Trimming removed 4 bases from V and 1 base from J, with 16 bases in between. The CDR3 coding sequence is TGTGCCACCAGTGACCGGAAGGGGCCACTAAGCAATCAGCCCCAGCATTTT. Amino acid sequence: CATSDRKGPLSNQPQHF.

The V gene is TRBV7-8, the J gene TRBJ2-7; a possible D gene is TRBD1 (6 bases). CDR3 size: 15 residues. Germline assignment: CDR1 SGHVS and CDR2 FQNEAQ. The V end was cut by 3 bases, the J end by 1 base, with 13 bases between. This chain's CDR3 is CASSFGGAVSYEQYF. In nucleotides, the CDR3 is TGTGCCAGCAGCTTTGGGGGCGCGGTTTCCTACGAGCAGTACTTC.

The chain joins TRBV4-2 to TRBJ2-1, with 11 bases that match TRBD2. The CDR3 length is 15 residues. Germline V gene lookup returns CDR1 LGHNA and CDR2 YNFKEQ. V shed 6 bases and J 3 bases; nucleotides not matched to a gene: 4. The CDR3, as DNA: TGTGCCAGCAGAGGGACTAGCGGCTACTACAATGAGCAGTTCTTC. Translation gives CASRGTSGYYNEQFF.

This chain links TRBV5-5 with TRBJ2-1, with TRBD1 identical over 10 bases. J was trimmed by 2 bases and V by 4 bases; bases with no gene match: 3. The germline V gene encodes CDR1 SGHKS and CDR2 YYEKEE (reference sequence). The CDR3 loop spans 15 amino acids. The CDR3 bases are TGTGCCAGCAGCGCCGGACAGGGGGCCTACAATGAGCAGTTCTTC. This sequence encodes CASSAGQGAYNEQFF.

The chain has TRBV12-3 or TRBV12-4 and TRBJ2-3, with TRBD2 as a possible D gene (5 bases). The germline V and J ends were trimmed by 5 bases and 0 bases, with 15 bases remaining between them. The CDR3 runs 16 residues. The CDR3 spells CASSADLADSTDTQYF. In DNA, the CDR3 is TGTGCCAGCAGTGCCGATCTAGCAGACAGCACAGATACGCAGTATTTT.

This sequence joins TRBV28 and TRBJ2-1; D may be TRBD2 (6 bases). V gave up 5 bases and J gave up 8 bases, with 16 bases separating them. The V gene's germline CDR1 is MDHEN and CDR2 SYDVKM. This CDR3 has 14 amino acids. The CDR3 DNA sequence: TGTGCCAGCAGTCCGGCGGGGAGTAAGGATGAGCAGTTCTTC. Translation: CASSPAGSKDEQFF.

This chain connects TRBV12-3 or TRBV12-4 to TRBJ2-5, with D possibly being TRBD1 (6 bases). Trimming took 3 bases from V and 4 from J, leaving 12 bases between them. This CDR3 is built from 14 residues. The chain's CDR3 is CASSLSWGRETQYF. CDR3 DNA: TGTGCCAGCAGTTTGTCGTGGGGGCGAGAGACCCAGTACTTC.

V usage is TRBV7-6 and J usage is TRBJ2-1, with 7 positions matching TRBD2. V shed 5 bases, J shed 5 bases, and the junction held 12 bases outside the gene matches. The germline CDR1 and CDR2 sequences are SGHVS and FNYEAQ. The CDR3 contains 16 residues. In DNA, the CDR3 is TGTGCCAGCAGCCCTCTGGCGGGAGAGGGAAACAATGAGCAGTTCTTC. The encoded protein is CASSPLAGEGNNEQFF.

This sequence joins TRBV27 and TRBJ1-5; D is undetermined. V was pared by 3 bases and J by 6 bases, with 12 bases between. CDR3 length equals 14 residues. The germline CDR1 and CDR2 sequences are MNHEY and SMNVEV (reference sequence). CDR3 sequence reads: CASSLDPSTQPQHF. The CDR3 DNA reads as TGTGCCAGCAGTTTGGACCCTTCCACTCAGCCCCAGCATTTT.

V usage is TRBV3-1 and J usage is TRBJ2-3; 14 nucleotides match TRBD2. This CDR3 has 19 amino acids. The V gene end was trimmed by 2 bases and the J gene end by 3 bases; junction bases not matched to a gene: 10. CDR1 LGHDT and CDR2 YNNKEL come from the germline V gene (reference sequence). This CDR3 reads CASSQPRLAGGPGTDTQYF. The DNA of the CDR3 is TGTGCCAGCAGCCAACCTCGACTAGCGGGAGGGCCCGGTACAGATACGCAGTATTTT.

The V call is TRBV27, the J call TRBJ2-3; 15 bases agree with TRBD2. The J segment lost 3 bases and the V segment lost 2 bases, leaving 0 bases of the junction unmatched. CDR1 and CDR2 (germline): MNHEY, SMNVEV (reference sequence). This CDR3 spans 16 amino acids. The CDR3 DNA reads as TGTGCCAGCAGTTTAGGGACTAGCGGGAGGACAGATACGCAGTATTTT. Translated, it gives CASSLGTSGRTDTQYF.

This clonotype appeared once. The chain recombines TRBV6-6 with TRBJ2-7; TRBD2 might be the D (6 bases). This CDR3 contains 16 residues. Germline CDR1 MNHNY, CDR2 SVGAGI (reference sequence). Trimming shortened V by 5 bases and J by 4 bases, and 21 bases separated the two germline ends. DNA of the CDR3: TGTGCCAGCAGTGGCGAGGGAGGCGTCGTCGGGTACGAGCAGTACTTC. This codes for CASSGEGGVVGYEQYF.

This clonotype was picked up one time. J is TRBJ2-1 and V is TRBV7-9; 10 nucleotides agree with TRBD2. V lost 2 bases, J lost 8 bases, and 6 bases stayed unmatched. Germline V lookup: CDR1 SEHNR, CDR2 FQNEAQ (reference sequence). This CDR3 contains 15 residues. The chain's CDR3 is CASSLSLAGVYEQFF. The CDR3 DNA reads as TGTGCCAGCAGCTTAAGTCTAGCGGGAGTATATGAGCAGTTCTTC. The entire variable domain, with the rest obtained from reference TRBV7-9 and TRBJ2-1, is as follows: DTGVSQNPRHKITKRGQNVTFRCDPISEHNRLYWYRQTLGQGPEFLTYFQNEAQLEKSRLLSDRFSAERPKGSFSTLEIQRTEQGDSAMYLCASSLSLAGVYEQFFGPGTRLTVL.

The V and J genes are TRBV7-2 and TRBJ2-7; D is uncertain. V lost 2 bases to trimming and J lost 3 bases, with 8 bases between them. CDR3 length equals 13 residues. Germline loops: CDR1 SGHTA, CDR2 FQGNSA. In nucleotides, the CDR3 is TGTGCCAGCAGCTTATATAAGGGCTACGAGCAGTACTTC. Its translation: CASSLYKGYEQYF.

The chain uses TRBV7-9 and TRBJ1-1; D gene unclear. The germline V gene encodes CDR1 SEHNR and CDR2 FQNEAQ (reference sequence). The CDR3 runs to 15 residues. Trimming left V 4 bases short and J 1 base short, with 13 bases between. The CDR3 here is CASSSLRDANTEAFF. The CDR3 region has the DNA TGTGCCAGCAGCTCCCTACGAGACGCGAACACTGAAGCTTTCTTT.

The chain is built from TRBV9 and TRBJ2-1, with D possibly matching TRBD1 (5 bases). The germline V gene has CDR1 SGDLS and CDR2 YYNGEE. V lost 3 bases and J lost 1, with 8 bases in between. This CDR3 is built from 14 residues. For the CDR3, the DNA is TGTGCCAGCAGCGGGACAACTTCCTACAATGAGCAGTTCTTC. This codes for CASSGTTSYNEQFF.

The V call is TRBV20-1, the J call TRBJ2-2; TRBD2 might be the D (5 bases). Germline CDR1 reads DFQATT; CDR2 reads SNEGSKA (reference sequence). CDR3 size: 15 residues. The V end was cut by 4 bases, the J end by 8 bases, with 20 bases between. The CDR3: CSATSKIGGWGELFF. CDR3 coding DNA: TGCAGTGCTACATCAAAGATAGGAGGCTGGGGGGAGCTGTTTTTT.

Written as DNA, the CDR3 is TGTGCCAGCAGTTTCATCCCCTCTGGGGCCAACGTCCTGACTTTC. It yields the protein CASSFIPSGANVLTF. J is TRBJ2-6 and V is TRBV27; D ambiguous. Germline values: CDR1 MNHEY, CDR2 SMNVEV (reference sequence). V lost 3 bases, J lost 0 bases, and 6 bases lay in between. CDR3 size: 15 residues.

The V and J genes are TRBV28 and TRBJ2-7; 9 bases are a match to TRBD1. The CDR3 totals 14 residues. With 10 bases clipped from V and 3 bases from J, the junction kept 10 bases outside the gene matches. Germline CDR1 and CDR2: MDHEN and SYDVKM. The CDR3 spells CANSPRGQGYEQYF. The CDR3, as DNA: TGTGCCAACTCTCCCCGGGGACAGGGCTACGAGCAGTACTTC. The entire variable domain, with the rest obtained from reference TRBV28 and TRBJ2-7, is as follows: DVKVTQSSRYLVKRTGEKVFLECVQDMDHENMFWYRQDPGLGLRLIYFSYDVKMKEKGDIPEGYSVSREKKERFSLILESASTNQTSMYLCANSPRGQGYEQYFGPGTRLTVT.

This clonotype has a handful of counts. This chain links TRBV19 with TRBJ2-5; D might be TRBD1 (5 bases). CDR3 length: 13 residues. Trimming removed 5 bases from V and 3 bases from J, with 10 bases in between. Germline-derived CDR1 and CDR2 are LNHDA and SQIVND (reference sequence). CDR3 sequence reads: CASSEDREETQYF. The CDR3 DNA sequence: TGTGCCAGTAGTGAAGACAGAGAAGAGACCCAGTACTTC.